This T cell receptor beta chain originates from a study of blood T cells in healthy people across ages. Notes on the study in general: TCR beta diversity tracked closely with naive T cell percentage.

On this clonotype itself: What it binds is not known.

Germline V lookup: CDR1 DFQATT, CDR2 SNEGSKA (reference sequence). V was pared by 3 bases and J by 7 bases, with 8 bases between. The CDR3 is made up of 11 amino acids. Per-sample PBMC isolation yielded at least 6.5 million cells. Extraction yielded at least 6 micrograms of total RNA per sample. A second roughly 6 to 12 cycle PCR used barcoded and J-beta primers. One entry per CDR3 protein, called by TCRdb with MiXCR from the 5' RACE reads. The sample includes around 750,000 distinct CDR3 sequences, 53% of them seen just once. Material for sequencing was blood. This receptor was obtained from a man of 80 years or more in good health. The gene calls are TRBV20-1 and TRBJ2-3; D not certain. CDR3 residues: CSARVGNTQYF. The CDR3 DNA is TGCAGTGCTAGGGTCGGCAATACGCAGTATTTT.